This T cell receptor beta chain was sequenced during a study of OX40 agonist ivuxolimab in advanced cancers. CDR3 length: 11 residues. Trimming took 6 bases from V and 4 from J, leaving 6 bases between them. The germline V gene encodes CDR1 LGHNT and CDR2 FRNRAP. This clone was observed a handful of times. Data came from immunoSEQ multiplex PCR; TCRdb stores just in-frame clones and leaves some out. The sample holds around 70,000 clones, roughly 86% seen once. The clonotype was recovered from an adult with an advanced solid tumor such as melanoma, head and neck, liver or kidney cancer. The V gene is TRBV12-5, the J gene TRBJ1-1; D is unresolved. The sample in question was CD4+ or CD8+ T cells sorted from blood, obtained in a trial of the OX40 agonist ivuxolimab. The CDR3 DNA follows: TGTGCTAGTGGACGCCCCACTGAAGCTTTCTTT. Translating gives CASGRPTEAFF.